This TCR beta chain derives from a study of shared clonotypes between healthy human individuals. General study results and limits: The sampled material consisted only of blood, and tissue repertoires are likely to differ.

The CDR3 contains 14 residues. CDR1 SGHVS and CDR2 FQNEAQ come from the germline V gene. V was trimmed by 5 bases and J by 0 bases, leaving 10 bases between them. Genomic DNA of each subset was evenly split across several immunoSEQ plates. DNA at 150 to 250 ng, some 31,000 T cell genomes, went into sorted-subset replicate PCRs. Study processing details: Filtering was not the same, since immunoSEQ gave junction-only sequences without quality scores. The repertoire was sequenced with immunoSEQ multiplex PCR; TCRdb's copy has only in-frame clones and lacks some. D and trimming were read from the DNA, whereas the V and J calls and clone size are those reported in that table. The sample carries around 320,000 clones, roughly 84% recorded once. Of note for this clone: Its antigen remains unknown.

The specimen was memory CD8+ T cells sorted from blood. The subset denotes: CD45RO+ cells pooled with CCR7-negative TemRA cells. The receptor's source is a man aged 18 to 29 in good health. This sequence joins TRBV7-8 and TRBJ2-5; unclear D gene. This CDR3 is CASSQWTDQETQYF. Written as DNA, the CDR3 is TGTGCCAGCAGCCAGTGGACGGACCAAGAGACCCAGTACTTC.